This is a list of T cell receptor beta chains from one sample in a study of cytomegalovirus exposure and HLA in healthy donors. Using immunoSEQ multiplex PCR, the repertoire was profiled, and TCRdb retains in-frame clones only, with some absent. The sample includes 40,000 or so clones, approximately 66% of them seen just once. Sequenced material: PBMCs. Receptor source: a man aged 50 to 60 in good health and CMV-seropositive. CDR3s include the opening cysteine and the closing phenylalanine or tryptophan.

V: TRBV28
CDR3: CASSLGTGGDGYTF

V: TRBV10-3
CDR3: CAISEGQGGQYF

V: TRBV7-2
CDR3: CASSYDRATEAFF

V: TRBV7-9
CDR3: CASSLKGTGAYGYTF

V: TRBV5-4
CDR3: CASSFGTAPYEQYF

V: TRBV29-1
CDR3: CSSKSGADTQYF

V: TRBV6-4
CDR3: CASSDSSGGATGELFF

V: TRBV7-2
CDR3: CASSPIEPSETQYF

V: TRBV6-1
CDR3: CASSEGTGWDIQYF

V: TRBV11-2
CDR3: CASSSDRRSQPQHF

V: TRBV15
CDR3: CATSRDFTDEQFF

V: TRBV5-1
CDR3: CASSFRGSYNEQFF

V: TRBV2
CDR3: CASSVSPGSIKAFF

V: TRBV6-5
CDR3: CASSYQIRETQYF

V: TRBV6-5
CDR3: CASSLSGYEQYF

V: TRBV5-6
CDR3: CASSGSETGSADTQYF

V: TRBV5-6
CDR3: CASSLRYEQYF

V: TRBV19
CDR3: CASSLTGPSYNSPLHF

V: TRBV6-5
CDR3: CASRSGQFSGNTIYF

V: TRBV2
CDR3: CASSETRGNEQFF

V: TRBV7-6
CDR3: CASSGTGGGTGELFF

V: TRBV5-6
CDR3: CASIAPGQGTEAFF

V: TRBV7-9
CDR3: CASRTEGANTEAFF

V: TRBV4-1
CDR3: CASSQNTIVGETQYF

V: TRBV5-1
CDR3: CASSPSGTGDGYTF

V: TRBV4-1
CDR3: CASKPSFLPGQNGELFF

V: TRBV5-6
CDR3: CASRNRGAGGNIQYF

V: TRBV5-5
CDR3: CASSFIRESEQYF

V: TRBV4-3
CDR3: CASSQILTPYNEQFF

V: TRBV27
CDR3: CASSGQVNSRETQYF

V: TRBV6-1
CDR3: CASSDLIGGAAETQYF

V: TRBV18
CDR3: CASSPQPDNEQFF

V: TRBV6-1
CDR3: CASEAPWTFYGYTF

V: TRBV15
CDR3: CATSGGGRDQETQYF

V: TRBV11-3
CDR3: CASSLVVLRNEKLFF

V: TRBV5-6
CDR3: CASSATGVEGYTF

V: TRBV13
CDR3: CASSLYRETQYF

V: TRBV7-2
CDR3: CASSLTGFSNQPQHF

V: TRBV5-1
CDR3: CASSTGPPGQGRWEQYF

V: TRBV2
CDR3: CASSAQGGNTGELFF

V: TRBV12-5
CDR3: CASGTRNRARTEAFF

V: TRBV5-1
CDR3: CASSLAPLGDRAREQYF

V: TRBV2
CDR3: CASRPGQGRETQYF

V: TRBV10-1
CDR3: CASSEEGDEQFF

V: TRBV7-2
CDR3: CASSLGQSYGYTF

V: TRBV27
CDR3: CASTGWTGELFF

V: TRBV19
CDR3: CASDTGGYGYTF

V: TRBV5-4
CDR3: CASSADRGSGANVLTF

V: TRBV7-2
CDR3: CASSSHDTQYF

V: TRBV4-1
CDR3: CASSQEGVTSGVDTQYF